The clone carrying this T cell receptor beta chain appeared once. Antigen: not known. This record belongs to a study of cytomegalovirus exposure and HLA in healthy donors. Study at large: Of roughly 400 genotyped donors, more than 75% grouped in the Caucasian-associated ancestry cluster. Notes on the study in general: TRBV6-2, TRBV6-3 and some other V segments were excluded as indistinguishable. Researchers reported in a later analysis that common viral pathogens appeared linked to several top clusters.

V was shortened by 1 base and J by 6 bases, with 13 bases between the two germline ends. CDR1 and CDR2 from the germline V gene are SGHRS and YFSETQ. The CDR3 has 15 residues. A multiplex PCR was run with 60 Vbeta primers and 13 Jbeta primers. Using immunoSEQ multiplex PCR, the repertoire was profiled, and TCRdb retains in-frame clones only, with some absent. Among around 55,000 clones, 77% were seen once, and the ten largest hold approximately 2.3%. Sequenced input: PBMCs. V and J are TRBV5-1 and TRBJ1-4; D remains unclear. The source of this sequence is a female donor in good health and CMV-seronegative. The CDR3 DNA reads as TGCGCCAGCAGCTTGCCACGGGGAAGGGATGAAAAACTGTTTTTT. This codes for CASSLPRGRDEKLFF. Full variable domain (outside the CDR3, taken from reference TRBV5-1 and TRBJ1-4): KAGVTQTPRYLIKTRGQQVTLSCSPISGHRSVSWYQQTPGQGLQFLFEYFSETQRNKGNFPGRFSGRQFSNSRSEMNVSTLELGDSALYLCASSLPRGRDEKLFFGSGTQLSVL.